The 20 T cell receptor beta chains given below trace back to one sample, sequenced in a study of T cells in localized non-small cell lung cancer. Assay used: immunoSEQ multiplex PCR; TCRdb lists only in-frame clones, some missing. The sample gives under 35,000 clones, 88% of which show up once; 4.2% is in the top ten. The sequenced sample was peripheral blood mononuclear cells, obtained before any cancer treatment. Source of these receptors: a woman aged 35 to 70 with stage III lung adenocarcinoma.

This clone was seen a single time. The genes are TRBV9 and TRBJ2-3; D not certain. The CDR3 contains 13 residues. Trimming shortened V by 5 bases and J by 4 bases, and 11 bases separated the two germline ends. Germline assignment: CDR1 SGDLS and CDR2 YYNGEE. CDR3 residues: CASSPLRADTQYF. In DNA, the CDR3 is TGTGCCAGCAGTCCTCTTCGGGCAGATACGCAGTATTTT. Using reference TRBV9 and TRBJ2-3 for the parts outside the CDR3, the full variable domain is DSGVTQTPKHLITATGQRVTLRCSPRSGDLSVYWYQQSLDQGLQFLIQYYNGEERAKGNILERFSAQQFPDLHSELNLSSLELGDSALYFCASSPLRADTQYFGPGTRLTVL.

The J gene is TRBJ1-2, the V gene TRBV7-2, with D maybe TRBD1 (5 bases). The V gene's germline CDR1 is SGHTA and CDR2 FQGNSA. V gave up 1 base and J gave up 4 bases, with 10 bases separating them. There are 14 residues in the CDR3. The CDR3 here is CASSLGGVTYGYTF. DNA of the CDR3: TGTGCCAGCAGCTTAGGGGGGGTCACCTATGGCTACACCTTC. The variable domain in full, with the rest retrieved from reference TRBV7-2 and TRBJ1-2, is GAGVSQSPSNKVTEKGKDVELRCDPISGHTALYWYRQSLGQGLEFLIYFQGNSAPDKSGLPSDRFSAERTGGSVSTLTIQRTQQEDSAVYLCASSLGGVTYGYTFGSGTRLTVV.

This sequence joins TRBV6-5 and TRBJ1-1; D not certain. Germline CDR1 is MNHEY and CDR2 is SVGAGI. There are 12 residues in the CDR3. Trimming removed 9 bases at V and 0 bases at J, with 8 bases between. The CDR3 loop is CASQDLNTEAFF. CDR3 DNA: TGTGCCAGTCAGGATTTGAACACTGAAGCTTTCTTT.

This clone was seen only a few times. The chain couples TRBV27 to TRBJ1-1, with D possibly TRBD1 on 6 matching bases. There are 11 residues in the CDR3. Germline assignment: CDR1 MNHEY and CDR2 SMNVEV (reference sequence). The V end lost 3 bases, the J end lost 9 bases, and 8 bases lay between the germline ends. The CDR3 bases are TGTGCCAGCAGTTTCGGACAGAAAGCTTTCTTT. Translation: CASSFGQKAFF.

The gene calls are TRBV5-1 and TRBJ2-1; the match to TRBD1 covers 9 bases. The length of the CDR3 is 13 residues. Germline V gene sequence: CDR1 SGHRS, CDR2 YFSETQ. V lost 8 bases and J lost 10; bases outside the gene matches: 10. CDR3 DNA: TGCGCCAGTCGGGGACAGGGTGAAGGGGAGCAGTTCTTC. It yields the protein CASRGQGEGEQFF.

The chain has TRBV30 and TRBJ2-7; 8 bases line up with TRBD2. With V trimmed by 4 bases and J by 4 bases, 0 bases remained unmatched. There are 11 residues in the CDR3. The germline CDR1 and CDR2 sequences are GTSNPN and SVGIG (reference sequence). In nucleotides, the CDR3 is TGTGCCTGGACGGGGGGGTACGAGCAGTACTTC. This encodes CAWTGGYEQYF.

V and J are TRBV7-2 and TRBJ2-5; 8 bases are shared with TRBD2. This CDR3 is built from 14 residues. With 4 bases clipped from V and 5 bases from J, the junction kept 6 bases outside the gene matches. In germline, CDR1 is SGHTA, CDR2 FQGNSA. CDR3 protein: CASSSGGNGETQYF. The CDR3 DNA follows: TGTGCCAGCAGCTCGGGGGGGAACGGGGAGACCCAGTACTTC.

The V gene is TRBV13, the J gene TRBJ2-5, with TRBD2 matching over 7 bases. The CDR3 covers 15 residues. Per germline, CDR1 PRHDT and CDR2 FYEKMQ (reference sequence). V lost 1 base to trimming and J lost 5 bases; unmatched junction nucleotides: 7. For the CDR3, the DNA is TGTGCCAGCAGCTTAGATGGGGAGGGTGAGGAGACCCAGTACTTC. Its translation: CASSLDGEGEETQYF.

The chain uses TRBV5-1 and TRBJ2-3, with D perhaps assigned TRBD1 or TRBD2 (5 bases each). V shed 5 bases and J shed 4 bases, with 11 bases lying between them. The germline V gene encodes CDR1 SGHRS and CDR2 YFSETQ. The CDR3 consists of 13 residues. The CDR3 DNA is TGCGCCAGCAGTCCAGGGACCCCAGATACGCAGTATTTT. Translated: CASSPGTPDTQYF.

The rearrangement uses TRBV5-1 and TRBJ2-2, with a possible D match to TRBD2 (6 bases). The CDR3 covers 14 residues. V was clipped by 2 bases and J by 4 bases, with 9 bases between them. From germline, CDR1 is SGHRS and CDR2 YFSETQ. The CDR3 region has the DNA TGCGCCAGCAGCTTAGGTAGCGGCACCGGGGAGCTGTTTTTT. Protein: CASSLGSGTGELFF.

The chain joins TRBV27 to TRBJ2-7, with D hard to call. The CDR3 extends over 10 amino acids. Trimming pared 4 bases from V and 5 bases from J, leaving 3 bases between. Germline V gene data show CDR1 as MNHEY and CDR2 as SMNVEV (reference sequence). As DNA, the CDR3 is TGTGCCAGCAGTTCCCACGAGCAGTACTTC. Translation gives CASSSHEQYF.

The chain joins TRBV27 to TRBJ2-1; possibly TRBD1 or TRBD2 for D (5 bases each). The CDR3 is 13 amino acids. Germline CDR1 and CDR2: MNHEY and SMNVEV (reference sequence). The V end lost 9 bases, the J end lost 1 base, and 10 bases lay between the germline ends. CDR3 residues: CASSWGSYNEQFF. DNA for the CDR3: TGTGCCAGTTCGTGGGGGTCCTACAATGAGCAGTTCTTC.

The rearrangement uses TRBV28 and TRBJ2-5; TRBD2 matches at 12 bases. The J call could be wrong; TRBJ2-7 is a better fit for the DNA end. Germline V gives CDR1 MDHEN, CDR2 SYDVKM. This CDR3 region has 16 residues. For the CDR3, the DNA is TGTGCCAGCAGTCGCCCGGGACTAGCGGGCAGCTACGAGCAGTACTTC. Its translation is CASSRPGLAGSYEQYF.

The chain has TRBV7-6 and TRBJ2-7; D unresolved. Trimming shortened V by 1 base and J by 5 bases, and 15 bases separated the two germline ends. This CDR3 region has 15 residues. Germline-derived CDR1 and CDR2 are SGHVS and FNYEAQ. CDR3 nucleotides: TGTGCCAGCAGCTTAGACGAGCTCAGTGACAACGAGCAGTACTTC. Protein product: CASSLDELSDNEQYF.

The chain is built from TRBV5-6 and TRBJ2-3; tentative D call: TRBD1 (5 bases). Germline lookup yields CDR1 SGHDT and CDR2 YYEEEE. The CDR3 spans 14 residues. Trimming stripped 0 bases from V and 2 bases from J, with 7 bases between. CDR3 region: CASSLGQLTDTQYF. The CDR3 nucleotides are TGTGCCAGCAGCTTGGGACAGCTCACAGATACGCAGTATTTT.

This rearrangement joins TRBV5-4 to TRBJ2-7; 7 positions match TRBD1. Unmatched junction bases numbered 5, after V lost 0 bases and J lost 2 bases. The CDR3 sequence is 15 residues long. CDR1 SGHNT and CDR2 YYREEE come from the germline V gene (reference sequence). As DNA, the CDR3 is TGTGCCAGCAGCTTGGAGGGGGCCAGCGCCTACGAGCAGTACTTC. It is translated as CASSLEGASAYEQYF.

The CDR3 sequence is CASSLGQHEGNEQFF. In nucleotides, the CDR3 is TGTGCCAGCAGCTTGGGGCAGCACGAAGGGAATGAGCAGTTCTTC. The chain has TRBV5-4 and TRBJ2-1; no clear D gene. Deletions cut 0 bases from V and 7 bases from J, with 14 bases between. CDR3 size: 15 residues. Germline V gene lookup returns CDR1 SGHNT and CDR2 YYREEE (reference sequence).

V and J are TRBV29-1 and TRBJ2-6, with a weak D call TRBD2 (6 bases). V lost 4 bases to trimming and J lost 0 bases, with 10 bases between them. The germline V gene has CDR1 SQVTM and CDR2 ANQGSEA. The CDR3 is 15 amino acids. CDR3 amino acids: CSVGGARSGANVLTF. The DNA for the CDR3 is TGCAGCGTTGGCGGGGCGCGCTCTGGGGCCAACGTCCTGACTTTC.

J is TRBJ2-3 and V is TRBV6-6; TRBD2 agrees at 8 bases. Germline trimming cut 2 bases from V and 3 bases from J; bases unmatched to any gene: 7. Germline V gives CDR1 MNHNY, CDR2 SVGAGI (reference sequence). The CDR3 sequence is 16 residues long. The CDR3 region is CASSYPSGRGTDTQYF. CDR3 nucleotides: TGTGCCAGCAGTTACCCCAGCGGGAGAGGTACAGATACGCAGTATTTT.

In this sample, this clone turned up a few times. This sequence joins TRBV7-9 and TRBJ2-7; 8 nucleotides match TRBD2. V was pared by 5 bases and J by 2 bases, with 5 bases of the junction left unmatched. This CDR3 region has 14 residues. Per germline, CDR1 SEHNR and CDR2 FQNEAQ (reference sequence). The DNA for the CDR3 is TGTGCCAGCAGCCGCGGGGGGTTGGCCTACGAGCAGTACTTC. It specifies CASSRGGLAYEQYF.